This T cell receptor (beta chain) is drawn from a study of shared clonotypes between healthy human individuals. Study at large: Every donor yielded three CD4 naive, three CD4 memory, two CD8 naive and one CD8 memory plate.

This clone was seen only a few times. Its antigen is not identified. This sample also contains other DNA sequences that code for the same CDR3. Germline CDR1 is SGDLS and CDR2 is YYNGEE. CDR3 length: 15 residues. Trimming left V 4 bases short and J 0 bases short, with 11 bases between. The naive CD8 subset, CD45RO-negative cells positively selected for CCR7, excluded terminally differentiated effector memory CD45RA+ cells. Points from the study as a whole: The study found lower generation probabilities in non-shared clonotypes than in those shared by all four donors.

Using roughly 200 ng DNA, tens of thousands of T cell genomes, the sorted-subset replicate PCRs were run. Assay: immunoSEQ multiplex PCR; the TCRdb copy retains only in-frame clones and omits some. This sample has 550,000 to 750,000 clones, with about 90% found just once. The rearrangement uses TRBV9 and TRBJ2-1; tentative D call: TRBD2 (5 bases). This clonotype originated in a man aged 25 to 40 in good health. The sample taken for sequencing was naive CD8+ T cells sorted from blood. CDR3 protein: CASSPSGNSYNEQFF. DNA of the CDR3: TGTGCCAGCAGCCCAAGCGGAAACTCCTACAATGAGCAGTTCTTC.